Listed here are 26 T cell receptor beta chains from one sample, sequenced in a study of OX40 agonist ivuxolimab in advanced cancers. The library came from the immunoSEQ multiplex PCR assay. TCRdb limited this immuneACCESS table to in-frame rearrangements with V and J called. A share of clones is missing; checked studies link under half to unresolved V genes, and the rest is unexplained. For this sample the table gives about 45,000 clones, of which approximately 80% were detected only once. Together, the top ten hold 5% to 5.5% of the sample. The material was CD4+ or CD8+ T cells sorted from blood, obtained in a trial of the OX40 agonist ivuxolimab. The receptors were gathered from an adult with an advanced solid tumor such as melanoma, head and neck, liver or kidney cancer.

This clone was detected once. The chain carries TRBV13 and TRBJ2-1, with TRBD1 as a possible D gene (6 bases). Per germline, CDR1 PRHDT and CDR2 FYEKMQ (reference sequence). Trimming took off 5 bases at V and 9 bases at J, with 14 bases between the two ends. This CDR3 is 13 amino acids long. CDR3 loop: CASSRLTGSEQFF. The CDR3, as DNA: TGTGCCAGCAGCCGGTTAACAGGGTCTGAGCAGTTCTTC. Using reference TRBV13 and TRBJ2-1 for the parts outside the CDR3, the full variable domain is AAGVIQSPRHLIKEKRETATLKCYPIPRHDTVYWYQQGPGQDPQFLISFYEKMQSDKGSIPDRFSAQQFSDYHSELNMSSLELGDSALYFCASSRLTGSEQFFGPGTRLTVL.

V gene TRBV5-5 combines with J gene TRBJ1-2, with D unclear. Trimming took off 1 base at V and 8 bases at J, with 18 bases between the two ends. Germline V CDR1 and CDR2: SGHKS, YYEKEE (reference sequence). The CDR3 loop spans 15 amino acids. The CDR3 region is CASSLSSREKSGYTF. CDR3 sequence (DNA): TGTGCCAGCAGCTTGTCCTCAAGGGAGAAATCCGGCTACACCTTC.

The chain carries TRBV28 and TRBJ1-1, with 8 bases lining up with TRBD1. V was pared by 1 base and J by 2 bases, with 3 bases of the junction left unmatched. This CDR3 region has 15 residues. The V gene's germline CDR1 is MDHEN and CDR2 SYDVKM. The DNA for the CDR3 is TGTGCCAGCAGTTTATTCACAGGGGGAAACACTGAAGCTTTCTTT. Translating gives CASSLFTGGNTEAFF.

Regarding this clone: Sequence at one end of the junction differs from germline and may be a read error. The chain joins TRBV7-7 to TRBJ2-3, with 8 bases aligning to TRBD1. CDR1 and CDR2 from the germline V gene are SSHAT and FNYEAQ (reference sequence). The CDR3 loop spans 18 amino acids. The chain's CDR3 is CASSLLYRGAVGTDTQYF. The CDR3 DNA reads TGTGCTAGCAGCCTCTTATACAGGGGGGCGGTTGGCACAGATACGCAGTATTTT.

This clone has only one observation. The CDR3 reads CASSEKGEQFF. The CDR3 nucleotides are TGTGCCAGCAGTGAAAAGGGCGAGCAGTTCTTC. The chain links TRBV25-1 to TRBJ2-1; no reliable D call. Trimming took off 2 bases at V and 10 bases at J, with 6 bases between the two ends. The CDR3 runs 11 residues. Germline V gene data show CDR1 as MGHDK and CDR2 as SYGVNS.

This sequence joins TRBV6-5 and TRBJ2-1; 7 nucleotides align to TRBD1. The CDR3 totals 15 residues. Germline loops: CDR1 MNHEY, CDR2 SVGAGI. The V and J ends lost 9 bases and 0 bases, in that order; junction bases with no gene match: 8. CDR3 residues: CASTRQGSSYNEQFF. In DNA, the CDR3 is TGTGCCAGTACGAGACAGGGTAGCTCCTACAATGAGCAGTTCTTC.

The V gene is TRBV6-1, the J gene TRBJ1-3; TRBD1 might be the D (6 bases). In germline, CDR1 is MNHNS, CDR2 SASEGT. Deletions cut 2 bases from V and 3 bases from J, with 11 bases between. The CDR3 is 15 amino acids. The chain's CDR3 is CASSELGANGNTIYF. The CDR3 DNA follows: TGTGCCAGCAGTGAACTGGGGGCAAATGGAAACACCATATATTTT.

Turning to this clone: A junction end diverges from the germline sequence, so it may reflect a read error. The chain couples TRBV5-3 to TRBJ2-5; no definite D call. TRBV5-3 is an ORF, and what it does is uncertain. This CDR3 is 15 amino acids long. CDR3 sequence (DNA): TGTGCCAGAAGCCACGAGAAAACGGACCAAGGGACCCAGTACTTC. This gives the protein CARSHEKTDQGTQYF.

The rearrangement links TRBV6-1 to TRBJ1-1, with D hard to call. The V and J ends lost 1 base and 6 bases respectively, with 12 bases between them. This CDR3 comprises 14 residues. Germline-derived CDR1 and CDR2 are MNHNS and SASEGT. The CDR3 DNA follows: TGTGCCAGCAGTGAAGGGGTCAGAACCGCTGAAGCTTTCTTT. Encoded protein: CASSEGVRTAEAFF.

The CDR3 bases are TGTGCCAGCAGCTTAGGGACAGGACTCACTGAAGCTTTCTTT. This encodes CASSLGTGLTEAFF. The gene calls are TRBV7-2 and TRBJ1-1; 7 nucleotides agree with TRBD1. The junction had 3 bases not matched to a gene; V was cut back by 1 base and J by 4 bases. The CDR3 spans 14 residues. The germline CDR1 and CDR2 sequences are SGHTA and FQGNSA.

V usage is TRBV11-2 and J usage is TRBJ2-5; D is perhaps TRBD1 (5 bases). Germline V gene sequence: CDR1 SGHAT, CDR2 FQNNGV. The CDR3 totals 15 residues. The V end lost 2 bases, the J end lost 5 bases, and 15 bases lay between the germline ends. CDR3 loop: CASSLYGAPRETQYF. In DNA form, the CDR3 reads TGTGCCAGCAGCTTATATGGGGCCCCCAGGGAGACCCAGTACTTC.

Of note for this clone: This same CDR3 is encoded by further DNA sequences in the sample. V is TRBV5-1 and J is TRBJ2-3; D unresolved. The CDR3 runs 12 residues. With 4 bases removed from V and 1 base from J, the gap between germline ends came to 4 bases. Germline V CDR1 and CDR2: SGHRS, YFSETQ. In DNA form, the CDR3 reads TGCGCCAGCAGCCTACGCACAGATACGCAGTATTTT. It yields the protein CASSLRTDTQYF.

This sequence joins TRBV6-6 and TRBJ2-7; 8 nucleotides match TRBD1. Germline V gene sequence: CDR1 MNHNY, CDR2 SVGAGI (reference sequence). This CDR3 comprises 14 residues. J was trimmed by 4 bases and V by 8 bases; bases with no gene match: 10. DNA of the CDR3: TGTGCCAGCCATAGGACAGGGCAACGATACGAGCAGTACTTC. Protein product: CASHRTGQRYEQYF.

The chain links TRBV7-9 to TRBJ1-1; D uncertain. Germline V gene sequence: CDR1 SEHNR, CDR2 FQNEAQ (reference sequence). The CDR3 is made up of 14 amino acids. V dropped 5 bases and J dropped 4 bases, with 14 bases sitting between them. The chain's CDR3 is CASSLERRATEAFF. The CDR3 DNA reads TGTGCCAGCAGCCTAGAACGTCGGGCCACTGAAGCTTTCTTT.

The J gene is TRBJ2-1, the V gene TRBV11-1; the D is unclear. Germline CDR1 SGHAT, CDR2 FQDESV (reference sequence). The length of the CDR3 is 13 residues. The V gene lost 4 bases and the J gene lost 7 bases, with 11 bases spanning the gap. CDR3 loop: CASSSSHLNEQFF. DNA of the CDR3: TGTGCCAGCAGCTCCTCCCATTTGAATGAGCAGTTCTTC.

The chain is built from TRBV19 and TRBJ2-7; 9 bases match TRBD1. The V and J ends lost 5 bases and 7 bases, in that order; junction bases with no gene match: 15. CDR1 and CDR2 from the germline V gene are LNHDA and SQIVND (reference sequence). The CDR3 is made up of 16 amino acids. The CDR3 DNA reads as TGTGCCAGTAGTGTTCAGCGGGGACAGGGAGGAGCGGAGCAGTACTTC. Translation gives CASSVQRGQGGAEQYF.

The chain joins TRBV2 to TRBJ1-1; D is uncertain. Trimming took off 6 bases at V and 5 bases at J, with 10 bases between the two ends. The V gene's germline CDR1 is SNHLY and CDR2 FYNNEI. This CDR3 contains 12 residues. The CDR3 loop reads CASRGDMTEAFF. Written as DNA, the CDR3 is TGTGCCAGCAGGGGAGATATGACTGAAGCTTTCTTT.

The V call is TRBV18, the J call TRBJ2-7, with D maybe TRBD2 (5 bases). The CDR3 sequence is 11 residues long. Germline lookup yields CDR1 KGHSH and CDR2 LQKENI. Trimming removed 5 bases from V and 9 bases from J, with 11 bases in between. The CDR3: CASSSAAGQYF. CDR3 bases: TGTGCCAGCTCATCGGCCGCGGGGCAGTACTTC.

This chain connects TRBV28 to TRBJ1-5; D remains ambiguous. V was clipped by 2 bases and J by 9 bases, with 8 bases between them. CDR3 length equals 12 residues. Germline CDR1 is MDHEN and CDR2 is SYDVKM. The CDR3 DNA is TGTGCCAGCAGTTTAAGTACTGGGCCCCAGCATTTT. Amino acid sequence: CASSLSTGPQHF.

In DNA form, the CDR3 reads TGTGCCAGCAGCTTAGGGGCGGCCTCGGCTGGCTATGGCTACACCTTC. Its translation is CASSLGAASAGYGYTF. The chain is built from TRBV11-3 and TRBJ1-2; D uncertain. The CDR3 consists of 16 residues. The V gene lost 1 base and the J gene lost 4 bases, with 16 bases spanning the gap. CDR1 is SGHNT, CDR2 YENEEA, per germline.

V is TRBV7-3 and J is TRBJ1-2; a weak D match, TRBD1 (6 bases). The CDR3 extends over 13 amino acids. V lost 5 bases and J 2 bases, leaving 9 bases between the germline ends. Germline lookup yields CDR1 SGHTA and CDR2 FQGTGA. CDR3 in DNA: TGTGCCAGCAGCCCTGACAGGAACTATGGCTACACCTTC. Its protein product is CASSPDRNYGYTF.

The chain has TRBV9 and TRBJ2-7; 9 bases are a match to TRBD1. CDR1 and CDR2 from the germline V gene are SGDLS and YYNGEE. V trimming: 7 bases; J trimming: 1 base; junction bases outside the gene matches: 3. The CDR3 has 13 residues. The CDR3 DNA reads as TGTGCCAGCGCGGGACAGGGTTCCTACGAGCAGTACTTC. It specifies CASAGQGSYEQYF. The whole variable domain, filled in from reference TRBV9 and TRBJ2-7, reads DSGVTQTPKHLITATGQRVTLRCSPRSGDLSVYWYQQSLDQGLQFLIQYYNGEERAKGNILERFSAQQFPDLHSELNLSSLELGDSALYFCASAGQGSYEQYFGPGTRLTVT.

The chain combines TRBV21-1 with TRBJ2-5; the D call in the table, TRBD2, was not verified against the DNA. TRBV21-1 constitutes a pseudogene. The CDR3 sequence is 18 residues long. CDR3 in amino acids: CASSSPLTSGRAWETQYF. For the CDR3, the DNA is TGTGCCAGCAGCTCTCCACTGACTAGCGGGAGGGCATGGGAGACCCAGTACTTC.

This clone was counted a single time. The rearrangement uses TRBV12-2 and TRBJ1-1. TRBV12-2 is a listed pseudogene. The CDR3 covers 14 residues. CDR3 residues: CASRLGGYDTEAFF. In DNA form, the CDR3 reads TGTGCAAGTCGCTTAGGAGGGTACGACACTGAAGCTTTCTTT.

The chain recombines TRBV10-1 with TRBJ2-3, with a possible D match to TRBD2 (6 bases). V was pared by 2 bases and J by 3 bases, with 9 bases between. The V gene's germline CDR1 is WNHNN and CDR2 SYGVQD (reference sequence). The CDR3 loop spans 14 amino acids. The CDR3 nucleotides read TGCGCCAGCAGTGAGCTAGCGACAACAGATACGCAGTATTTT. Its protein product is CASSELATTDTQYF.

The chain couples TRBV30 to TRBJ1-2; D is unresolved. The CDR3 spans 15 residues. V lost 2 bases and J lost 4, with 17 bases in between. Germline-derived CDR1 and CDR2 are GTSNPN and SVGIG (reference sequence). This CDR3 reads CAWSRTGGPFYGYTF. CDR3 DNA: TGTGCCTGGAGTAGGACGGGTGGCCCTTTCTATGGCTACACCTTC.